This T cell receptor (beta chain) was captured by sequencing in a study of blood T cells in healthy people across ages. The study's findings and limits: TCR beta diversity, measured per million T cells, fell in a roughly linear way with age. Naive and antigen-experienced cells could not be conclusively compared, given unsorted PBMCs.

In regard to this clonotype: Its antigen is unknown.

Each donor gave approximately 9.1 milliliters of peripheral blood. The V end was cut by 8 bases, the J end by 2 bases, with 14 bases between. The CDR3 consists of 14 residues. Germline CDR1 is SGHVS and CDR2 is FQNEAQ. Primed by a sample-barcoded 5' primer and a J-beta primer mix, a second PCR proceeded for about 7 to 12 cycles. The template-switch adaptor, which had 12 random nucleotides, put a tag on each cDNA molecule. From the 5' RACE reads, TCRdb called clonotypes with MiXCR, one entry per CDR3 protein. The profile shows about 640,000 distinct CDR3 sequences, around three fifths of them singletons.

V usage is TRBV7-8 and J usage is TRBJ2-3; a weak D match, TRBD2 (6 bases). The sequenced material came from blood. This TCR came from a man between 60 and 75 years old in good health. CDR3 nucleotide sequence: TGTGCCAGCCTCCTGGGGGGTTCCACAGATACGCAGTATTTT. Translation: CASLLGGSTDTQYF.